A single T cell receptor (beta chain) is shown here with its context. Its antigen is not identified. V lost 4 bases, J lost 9 bases, and 19 bases stayed unmatched. Germline lookup yields CDR1 SGHTA and CDR2 FQGNSA. The CDR3 spans 18 residues. Sequencing used immunoSEQ multiplex PCR; TCRdb keeps in-frame clones, though not all of them. The data contain more than 200,000 clones, under 80% of them singletons. The entry originates in a study of cytotoxic CD8 clonotypes in ibrutinib-treated CLL. For TCR beta libraries, approximately 2 micrograms of genomic DNA were obtained from cryopreserved PBMCs. The study, taken as a whole, reports: Contraction or stability on treatment characterized the public clonotypes, which were uncommon. Clonality increased at ibrutinib response and stayed stable in sustained remission. At progression, however, it fell back toward baseline.

This specimen was PBMCs, taken after 24 months of ibrutinib treatment. V is TRBV7-2 and J is TRBJ2-1, with TRBD2 matching over 9 bases. This clonotype was obtained from a human donor with chronic lymphocytic leukemia. CDR3 nucleotides: TGTGCCAGCAGCTCGACAGGTATACGCGGGAGGGCCTCCAGTGAGCAGTTCTTC. Residues: CASSSTGIRGRASSEQFF.